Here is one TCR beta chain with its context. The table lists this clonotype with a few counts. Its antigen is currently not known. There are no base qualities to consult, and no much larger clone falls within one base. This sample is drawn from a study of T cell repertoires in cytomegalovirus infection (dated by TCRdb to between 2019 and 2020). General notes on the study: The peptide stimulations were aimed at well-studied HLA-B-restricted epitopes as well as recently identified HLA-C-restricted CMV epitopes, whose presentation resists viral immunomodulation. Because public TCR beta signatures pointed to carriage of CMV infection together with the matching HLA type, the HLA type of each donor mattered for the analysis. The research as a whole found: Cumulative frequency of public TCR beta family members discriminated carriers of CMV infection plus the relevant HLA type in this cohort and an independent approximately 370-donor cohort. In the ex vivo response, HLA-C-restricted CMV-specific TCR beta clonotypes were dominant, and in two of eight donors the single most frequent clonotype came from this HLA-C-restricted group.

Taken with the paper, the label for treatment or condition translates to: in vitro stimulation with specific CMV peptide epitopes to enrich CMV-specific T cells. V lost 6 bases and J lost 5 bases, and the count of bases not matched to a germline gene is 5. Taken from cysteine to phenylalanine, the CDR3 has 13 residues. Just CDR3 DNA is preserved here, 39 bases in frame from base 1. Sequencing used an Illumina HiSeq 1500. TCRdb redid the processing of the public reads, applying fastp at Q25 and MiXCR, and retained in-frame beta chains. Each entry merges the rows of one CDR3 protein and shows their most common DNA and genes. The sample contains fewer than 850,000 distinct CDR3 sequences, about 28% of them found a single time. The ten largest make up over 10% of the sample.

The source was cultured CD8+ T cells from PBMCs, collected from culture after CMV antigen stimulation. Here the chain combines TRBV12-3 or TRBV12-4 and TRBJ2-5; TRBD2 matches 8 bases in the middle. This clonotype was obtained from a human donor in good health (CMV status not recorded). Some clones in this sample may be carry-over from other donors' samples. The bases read TGTGCCAGCAGGGGCGGGGGGAAGGAGACCCAGTACTTC. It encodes CASRGGGKETQYF.